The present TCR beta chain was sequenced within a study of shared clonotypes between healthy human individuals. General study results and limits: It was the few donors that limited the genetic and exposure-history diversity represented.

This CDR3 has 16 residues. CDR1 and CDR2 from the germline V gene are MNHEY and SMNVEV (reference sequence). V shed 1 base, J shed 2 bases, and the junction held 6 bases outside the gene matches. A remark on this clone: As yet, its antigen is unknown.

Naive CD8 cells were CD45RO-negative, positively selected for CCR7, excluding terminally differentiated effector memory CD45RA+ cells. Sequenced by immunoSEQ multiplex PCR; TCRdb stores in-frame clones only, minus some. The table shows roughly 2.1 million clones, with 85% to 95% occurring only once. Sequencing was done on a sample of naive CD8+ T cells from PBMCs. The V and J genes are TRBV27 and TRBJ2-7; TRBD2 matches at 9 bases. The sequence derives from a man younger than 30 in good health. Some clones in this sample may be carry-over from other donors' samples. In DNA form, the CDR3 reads TGTGCCAGCAGTTTATACGTAGCGGGAGTTCCCTACGAGCAGTACTTC. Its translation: CASSLYVAGVPYEQYF.